Listed below are T cell receptor beta chains from one sample, sequenced in a study of memory CD4+ T cells and cytomegalovirus serostatus. Sequenced by immunoSEQ multiplex PCR; TCRdb stores in-frame clones only, minus some. The repertoire consists of about 40,000 clones, with about 85% occurring once and the leading ten covering 0.79%. Sequenced material: memory CD4+ T cells from blood. The receptors were sampled from an adult in good health and CMV-seronegative. Both conserved end residues are part of each CDR3. D genes are given only for firm matches. Clone size is shown for a subset of rows, as once, few, many or a class of expanded clone.

TRBV30	.	.	TRBJ2-5	CAWSRGEETQYF	TGTGCCTGGAGTAGGGGGGAAGAGACCCAGTACTTC
TRBV5-1	.	.	TRBJ2-3	CASSSGEVDTQYF	TGCGCCAGCAGCAGTGGGGAGGTAGATACGCAGTATTTT
TRBV20-1	once	.	TRBJ2-2	CSARTSGELFF	TGCAGTGCTAGAACGTCCGGGGAGCTGTTTTTT
TRBV5-5	.	TRBD2	TRBJ2-1	CASSFGTSGGGEQFF	TGTGCCAGCAGCTTCGGGACTAGCGGGGGAGGTGAGCAGTTCTTC
TRBV11-3	.	.	TRBJ2-4	CASSDTENIQYF	TGTGCCAGCAGCGACACAGAAAACATTCAGTACTTC
TRBV4-1	.	TRBD1	TRBJ1-5	CASSQGSTGGAGQPQHF	TGCGCCAGCAGCCAAGGCTCGACAGGGGGCGCGGGCCAGCCCCAGCATTTT
TRBV27	.	.	TRBJ1-1	CASSLGGRGAEAFF	TGTGCCAGCAGTTTGGGGGGGCGGGGGGCTGAAGCTTTCTTT
TRBV6-1	.	.	TRBJ2-7	CASRAQGGTYEQYF	TGTGCCAGCAGGGCCCAGGGGGGAACCTACGAGCAGTACTTC
TRBV2	once	TRBD1	TRBJ1-6	CASSEALIGQDNSPLHF	TGTGCCAGCAGTGAAGCTCTAATAGGACAGGATAATTCACCCCTCCACTTT
TRBV19	.	.	TRBJ2-3	CASSGGWPYADTQYF	TGTGCCAGTAGTGGGGGATGGCCCTACGCAGATACGCAGTATTTT